One TCR beta chain is described in this entry. Its antigen is unidentified. These data are taken from a study of cytomegalovirus exposure and HLA in healthy donors. General study points: Under in vitro conditions, three CMV-associated chains were confirmed as specific for CMV antigens.

The donors formed part of the approximately 120-subject validation cohort, distinct from the approximately 640-subject first cohort. Per germline, CDR1 MGHRA and CDR2 YSYEKL. CDR3 length equals 18 residues. The V gene end was trimmed by 1 base and the J gene end by 3 bases; junction bases not matched to a gene: 11. Profiling relied on immunoSEQ multiplex PCR, and the TCRdb table lists in-frame clones only, not all of them. The sample contains just under 75,000 clones, 94% of which appear only once. The sequenced material came from PBMCs. The rearrangement joins TRBV4-1 to TRBJ2-1, with 8 bases aligning to TRBD2. This receptor was taken from a woman between 18 and 29 years old in good health and CMV-seropositive. Here the CDR3 DNA reads TGCGCCAGCAGCCAAGGACCGGGGGGGCAGTTGGTCTACAATGAGCAGTTCTTC. It specifies CASSQGPGGQLVYNEQFF.